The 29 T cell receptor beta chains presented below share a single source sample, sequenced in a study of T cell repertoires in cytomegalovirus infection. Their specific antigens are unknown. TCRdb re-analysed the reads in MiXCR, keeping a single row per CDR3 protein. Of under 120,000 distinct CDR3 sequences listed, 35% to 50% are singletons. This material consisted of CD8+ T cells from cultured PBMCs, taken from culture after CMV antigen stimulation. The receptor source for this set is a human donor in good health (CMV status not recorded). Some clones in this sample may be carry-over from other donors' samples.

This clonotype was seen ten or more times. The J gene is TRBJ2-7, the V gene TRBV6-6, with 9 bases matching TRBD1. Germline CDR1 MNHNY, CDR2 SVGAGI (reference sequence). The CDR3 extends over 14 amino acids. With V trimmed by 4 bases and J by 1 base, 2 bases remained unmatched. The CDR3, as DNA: TGTGCCAGCAGTTTCGGGACAGGGTCCTACGAGCAGTACTTC. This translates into CASSFGTGSYEQYF.

In DNA form, the CDR3 reads TGTGCCAGCAGCTCGTACAGGGAAGACTCTGGAAACACCATATATTTT. Residues: CASSSYREDSGNTIYF. The genes are TRBV7-8 and TRBJ1-3, with D possibly matching TRBD1 (6 bases). The CDR3 totals 16 residues. The V gene lost 4 bases and the J gene lost 0 bases, with 13 bases spanning the gap. CDR1 and CDR2 from the germline V gene are SGHVS and FQNEAQ.

The CDR3 nucleotides read TGTGCCAGCAGCAAAGCACTAGCGGGGGGTCTCACCTACAATGAGCAGTTCTTC. Translated, it gives CASSKALAGGLTYNEQFF. V gene TRBV7-6 combines with J gene TRBJ2-1; 12 nucleotides match TRBD2. Germline loops: CDR1 SGHVS, CDR2 FNYEAQ. The CDR3 contains 18 residues. V lost 5 bases and J lost 2; bases outside the gene matches: 10.

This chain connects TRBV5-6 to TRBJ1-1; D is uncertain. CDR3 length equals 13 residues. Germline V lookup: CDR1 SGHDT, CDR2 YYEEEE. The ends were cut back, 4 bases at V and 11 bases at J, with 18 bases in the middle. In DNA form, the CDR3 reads TGTGCCAGCAGCCCCGACCAGGCGTCCTTCGCTTTCTTT. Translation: CASSPDQASFAFF. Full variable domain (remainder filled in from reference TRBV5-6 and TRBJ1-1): DAGVTQSPTHLIKTRGQQVTLRCSPKSGHDTVSWYQQALGQGPQFIFQYYEEEERQRGNFPDRFSGHQFPNYSSELNVNALLLGDSALYLCASSPDQASFAFFGQGTRLTVV.

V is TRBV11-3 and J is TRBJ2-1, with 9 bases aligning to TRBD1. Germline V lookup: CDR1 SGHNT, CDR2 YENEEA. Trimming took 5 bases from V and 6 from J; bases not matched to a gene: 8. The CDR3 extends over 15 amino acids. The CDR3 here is CASSPRTGQGNEQFF. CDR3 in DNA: TGTGCCAGCAGCCCACGGACGGGACAGGGCAATGAGCAGTTCTTC.

CDR3 DNA: TGCAGTGCTAGAGATTCGTCTCATAGGGGGCGAAGGGATCAGCCCCAGCATTTT. Translated, it gives CSARDSSHRGRRDQPQHF. V usage is TRBV20-1 and J usage is TRBJ1-5, with 7 bases aligning to TRBD1. Trimming took 0 bases from V and 5 from J; bases not matched to a gene: 16. The CDR3 is made up of 18 amino acids. In germline, CDR1 is DFQATT, CDR2 SNEGSKA (reference sequence).

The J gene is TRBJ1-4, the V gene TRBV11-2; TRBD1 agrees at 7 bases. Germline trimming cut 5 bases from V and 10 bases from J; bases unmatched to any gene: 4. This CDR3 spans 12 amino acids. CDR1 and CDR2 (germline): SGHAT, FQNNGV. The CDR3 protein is CASSIGTAKLFF. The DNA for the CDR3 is TGTGCCAGCAGCATCGGGACAGCAAAACTGTTTTTT.

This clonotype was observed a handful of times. CDR3 residues: CSVEGGRFGGYGYTF. The CDR3 coding sequence is TGCAGCGTTGAAGGGGGCAGGTTTGGTGGCTATGGCTACACCTTC. This chain links TRBV29-1 with TRBJ1-2, with D tentatively TRBD1 (5 bases). The V end was cut by 1 base, the J end by 4 bases, with 16 bases between. CDR1 and CDR2 from the germline V gene are SQVTM and ANQGSEA. This CDR3 has 15 amino acids.

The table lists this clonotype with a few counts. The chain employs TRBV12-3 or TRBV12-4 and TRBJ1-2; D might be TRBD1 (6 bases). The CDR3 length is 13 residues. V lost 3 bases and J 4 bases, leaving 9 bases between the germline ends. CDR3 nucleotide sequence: TGTGCCAGCAGTTTTCAGGGGCCCTATGGCTACACCTTC. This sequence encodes CASSFQGPYGYTF.

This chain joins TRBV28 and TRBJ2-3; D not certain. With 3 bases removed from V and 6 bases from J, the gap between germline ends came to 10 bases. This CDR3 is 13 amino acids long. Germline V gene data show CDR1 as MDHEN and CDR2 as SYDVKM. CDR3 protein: CASSLNRADTQYF. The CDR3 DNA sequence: TGTGCCAGCAGTTTGAATAGGGCGGATACGCAGTATTTT.

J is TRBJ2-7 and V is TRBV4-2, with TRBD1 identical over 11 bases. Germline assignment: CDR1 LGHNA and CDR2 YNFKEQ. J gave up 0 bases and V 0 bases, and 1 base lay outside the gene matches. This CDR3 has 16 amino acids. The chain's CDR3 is CASSQDGTGGSYEQYF. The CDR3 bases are TGTGCCAGCAGCCAAGATGGGACAGGGGGCTCCTACGAGCAGTACTTC.

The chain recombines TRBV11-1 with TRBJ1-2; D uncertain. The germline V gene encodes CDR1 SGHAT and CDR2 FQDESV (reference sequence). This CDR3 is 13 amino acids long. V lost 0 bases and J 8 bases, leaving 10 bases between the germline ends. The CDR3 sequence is CASSLAALEGYTF. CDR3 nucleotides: TGTGCCAGCAGCTTAGCCGCTCTTGAGGGCTACACCTTC.

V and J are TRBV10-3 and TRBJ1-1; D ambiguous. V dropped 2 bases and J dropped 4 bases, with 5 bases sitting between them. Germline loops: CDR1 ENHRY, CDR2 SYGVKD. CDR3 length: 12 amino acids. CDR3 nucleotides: TGTGCCATCAGTGAGCCGGGCACTGAAGCTTTCTTT. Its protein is CAISEPGTEAFF.

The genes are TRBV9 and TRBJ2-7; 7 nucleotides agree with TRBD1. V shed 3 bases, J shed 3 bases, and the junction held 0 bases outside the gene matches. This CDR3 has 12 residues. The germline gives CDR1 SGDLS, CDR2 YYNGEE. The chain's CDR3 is CASSGTGYEQYF. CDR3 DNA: TGTGCCAGCAGCGGGACAGGCTACGAGCAGTACTTC.

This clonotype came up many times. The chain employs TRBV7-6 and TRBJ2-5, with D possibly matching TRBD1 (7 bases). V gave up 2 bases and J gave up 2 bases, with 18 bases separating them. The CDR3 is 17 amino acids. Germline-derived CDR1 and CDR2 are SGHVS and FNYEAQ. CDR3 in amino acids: CASSLMRTGGGQETQYF. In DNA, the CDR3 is TGTGCCAGCAGCTTAATGCGGACAGGAGGGGGACAAGAGACCCAGTACTTC.

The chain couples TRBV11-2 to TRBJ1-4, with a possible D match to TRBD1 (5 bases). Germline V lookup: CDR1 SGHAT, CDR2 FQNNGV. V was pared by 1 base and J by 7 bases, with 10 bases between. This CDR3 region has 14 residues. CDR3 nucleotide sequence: TGTGCCAGCAGCTTAGCAGGGTTTGGTGAAAAACTGTTTTTT. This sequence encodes CASSLAGFGEKLFF.

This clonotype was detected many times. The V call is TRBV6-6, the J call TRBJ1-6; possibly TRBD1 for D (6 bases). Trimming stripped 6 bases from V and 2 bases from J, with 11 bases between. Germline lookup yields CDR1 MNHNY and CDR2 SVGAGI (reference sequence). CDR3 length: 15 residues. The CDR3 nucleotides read TGTGCCAGCAGGCAACAGGGCACCTATAATTCACCCCTCCACTTT. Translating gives CASRQQGTYNSPLHF.

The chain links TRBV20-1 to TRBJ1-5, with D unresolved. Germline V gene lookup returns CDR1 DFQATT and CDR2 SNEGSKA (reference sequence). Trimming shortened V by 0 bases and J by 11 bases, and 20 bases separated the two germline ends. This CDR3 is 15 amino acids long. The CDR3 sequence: CSAREIGSDPPTQHF. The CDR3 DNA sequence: TGCAGTGCTAGAGAAATCGGGTCTGACCCTCCGACCCAGCATTTT.

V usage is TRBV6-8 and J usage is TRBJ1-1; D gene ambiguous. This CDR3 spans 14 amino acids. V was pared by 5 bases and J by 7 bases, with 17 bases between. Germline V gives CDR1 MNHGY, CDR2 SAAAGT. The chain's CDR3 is CASSPWATQLEAFF. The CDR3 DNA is TGTGCCAGCAGTCCCTGGGCCACGCAACTTGAAGCTTTCTTT.

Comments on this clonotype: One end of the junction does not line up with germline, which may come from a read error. CDR3 sequence (DNA): TGTGCCAGCAGCTTAGATAGCAGACCCGGAGAGCTGTTTTTT. Its protein is CASSLDSRPGELFF. The V call is TRBV11-3, the J call TRBJ2-2; D call uncertain. The CDR3 has 14 residues. The germline CDR1 and CDR2 sequences are SGHNT and YENEEA.

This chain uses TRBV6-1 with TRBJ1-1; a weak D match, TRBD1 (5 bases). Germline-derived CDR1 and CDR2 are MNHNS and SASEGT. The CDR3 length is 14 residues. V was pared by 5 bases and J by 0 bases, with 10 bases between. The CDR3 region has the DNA TGTGCCAGCAGTCCGGACAACATGAACACTGAAGCTTTCTTT. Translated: CASSPDNMNTEAFF.

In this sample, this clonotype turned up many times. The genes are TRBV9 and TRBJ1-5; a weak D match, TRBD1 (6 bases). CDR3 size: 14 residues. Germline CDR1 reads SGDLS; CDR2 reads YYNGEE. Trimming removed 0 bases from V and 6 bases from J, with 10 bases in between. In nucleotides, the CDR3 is TGTGCCAGCAGCGTAGGGGTACAGGGTCAGCCCCAGCATTTT. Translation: CASSVGVQGQPQHF.

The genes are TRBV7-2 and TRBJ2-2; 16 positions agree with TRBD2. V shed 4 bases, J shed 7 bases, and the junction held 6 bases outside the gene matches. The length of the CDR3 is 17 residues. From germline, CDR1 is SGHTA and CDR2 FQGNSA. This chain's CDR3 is CASSSGTSGGAGGELFF. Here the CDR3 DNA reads TGTGCCAGCAGCTCCGGGACTAGCGGGGGGGCCGGCGGGGAGCTGTTTTTT.

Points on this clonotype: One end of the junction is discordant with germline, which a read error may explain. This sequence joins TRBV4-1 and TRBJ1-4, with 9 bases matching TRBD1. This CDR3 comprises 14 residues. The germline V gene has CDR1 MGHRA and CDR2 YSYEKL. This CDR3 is CASRQGQGSYKLFF. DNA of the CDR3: TGCGCCAGCAGACAAGGACAGGGGTCCTATAAACTGTTTTTT.

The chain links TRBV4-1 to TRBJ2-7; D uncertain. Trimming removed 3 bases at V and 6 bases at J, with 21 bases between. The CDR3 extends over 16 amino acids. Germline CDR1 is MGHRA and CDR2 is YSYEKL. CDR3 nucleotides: TGCGCCAGCAGCCAGGATACACAAGGACCGGGTACCGAGCAGTACTTC. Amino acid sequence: CASSQDTQGPGTEQYF.

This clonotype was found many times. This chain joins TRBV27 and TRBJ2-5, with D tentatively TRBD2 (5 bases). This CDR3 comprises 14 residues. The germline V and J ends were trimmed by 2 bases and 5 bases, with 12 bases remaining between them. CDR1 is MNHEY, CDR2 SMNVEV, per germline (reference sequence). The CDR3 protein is CASSLAGVRETQYF. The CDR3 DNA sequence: TGTGCCAGCAGTTTAGCCGGGGTTCGGGAGACCCAGTACTTC.

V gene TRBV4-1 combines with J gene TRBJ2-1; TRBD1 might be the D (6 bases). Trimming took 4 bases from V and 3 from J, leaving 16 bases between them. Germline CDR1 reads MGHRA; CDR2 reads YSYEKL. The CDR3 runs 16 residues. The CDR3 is CASSPSGQTVYNEQFF. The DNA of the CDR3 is TGCGCCAGCAGCCCCTCCGGACAGACCGTCTACAATGAGCAGTTCTTC.

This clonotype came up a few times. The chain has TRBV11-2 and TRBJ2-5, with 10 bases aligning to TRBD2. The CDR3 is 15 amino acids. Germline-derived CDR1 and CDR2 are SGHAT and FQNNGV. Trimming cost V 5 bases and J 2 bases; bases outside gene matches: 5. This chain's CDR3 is CASSDGLAVQETQYF. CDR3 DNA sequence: TGTGCCAGCAGCGATGGACTAGCGGTTCAAGAGACCCAGTACTTC.

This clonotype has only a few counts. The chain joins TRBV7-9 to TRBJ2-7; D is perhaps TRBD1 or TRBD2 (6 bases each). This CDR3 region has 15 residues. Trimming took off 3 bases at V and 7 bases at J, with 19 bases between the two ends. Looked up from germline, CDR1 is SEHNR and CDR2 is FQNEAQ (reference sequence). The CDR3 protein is CASSFYREDSREQYF. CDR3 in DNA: TGTGCCAGCAGCTTTTACAGGGAGGATTCAAGGGAGCAGTACTTC.